Included here is one T cell receptor beta chain sequence, with context. This CDR3 spans 15 amino acids. CDR1 is SGHNT and CDR2 is YYREEE in the germline V gene (reference sequence). V trimming: 3 bases; J trimming: 2 bases; junction bases outside the gene matches: 6. This sample is part of a study of blood T cell repertoires in COVID-19. Across the study: Whether acute or convalescent, the COVID-19 samples came from the United States, Italy and Spain. PBMCs, B-cell-depleted T cells, or T cells provided the cDNA or gDNA that made up the material.

In the original processing: Nucleated cell number was recorded as an estimate derived from reference gene primer amplification. The protocol was immunoSEQ multiplex PCR, while the TCRdb copy is restricted to in-frame clones and leaves out a portion. D and trimming were read from the DNA, whereas the V and J calls and clone size are those reported in that table. The top ten hold roughly 12% of the sample, which has some 96,000 clones, around 85% seen once. The receptor comes from a human donor in a cohort sampled during active COVID-19. The rearrangement uses TRBV5-4 and TRBJ2-3, with TRBD2 matching 7 bases. The sequencing sample was made of peripheral blood. The DNA for the CDR3 is TGTGCCAGCAGCTCCGATAGCGGGTTCACAGATACGCAGTATTTT. This gives the protein CASSSDSGFTDTQYF. The full variable domain, rest sourced from reference TRBV5-4 and TRBJ2-3, is ETGVTQSPTHLIKTRGQQVTLRCSSQSGHNTVSWYQQALGQGPQFIFQYYREEENGRGNFPPRFSGLQFPNYSSELNVNALELDDSALYLCASSSDSGFTDTQYFGPGTRLTVL.